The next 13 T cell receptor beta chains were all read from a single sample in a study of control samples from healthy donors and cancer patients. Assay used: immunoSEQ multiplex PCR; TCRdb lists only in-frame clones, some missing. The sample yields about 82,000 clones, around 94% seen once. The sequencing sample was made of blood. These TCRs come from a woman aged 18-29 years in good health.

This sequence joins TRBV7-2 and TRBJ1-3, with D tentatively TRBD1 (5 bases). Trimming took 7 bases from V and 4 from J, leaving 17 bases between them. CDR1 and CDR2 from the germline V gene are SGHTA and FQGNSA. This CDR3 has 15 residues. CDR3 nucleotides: TGTGCCAGCACCCTCGGGGCTTGGACAGGAAACACCATATATTTT. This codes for CASTLGAWTGNTIYF.

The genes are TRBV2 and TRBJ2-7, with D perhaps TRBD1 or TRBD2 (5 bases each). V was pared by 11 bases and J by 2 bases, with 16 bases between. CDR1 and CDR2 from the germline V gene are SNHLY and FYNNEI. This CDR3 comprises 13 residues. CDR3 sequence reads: CAGRDGQTYEQYF. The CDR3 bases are TGTGCCGGCCGGGACGGTCAGACCTACGAGCAGTACTTC. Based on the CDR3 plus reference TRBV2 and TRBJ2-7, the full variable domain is EPEVTQTPSHQVTQMGQEVILRCVPISNHLYFYWYRQILGQKVEFLVSFYNNEISEKSEIFDDQFSVERPDGSNFTLKIRSTKLEDSAMYFCAGRDGQTYEQYFGPGTRLTVT.

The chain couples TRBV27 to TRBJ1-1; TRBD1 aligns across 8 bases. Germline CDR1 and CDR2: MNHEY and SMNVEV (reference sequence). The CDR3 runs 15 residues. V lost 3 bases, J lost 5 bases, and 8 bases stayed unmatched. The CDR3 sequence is CASSFFQGAGTEAFF. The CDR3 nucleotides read TGTGCCAGCAGTTTTTTCCAGGGGGCCGGAACTGAAGCTTTCTTT.

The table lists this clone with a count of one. The CDR3, as DNA: TGTGCCAGCAGGGACGACAGGGGCTCTTATGGCTACACCTTC. Encoded protein: CASRDDRGSYGYTF. The chain employs TRBV6-5 and TRBJ1-2, with TRBD1 matching over 8 bases. Germline values: CDR1 MNHEY, CDR2 SVGAGI. The J segment lost 5 bases and the V segment lost 6 bases, leaving 8 bases of the junction unmatched. There are 14 residues in the CDR3.

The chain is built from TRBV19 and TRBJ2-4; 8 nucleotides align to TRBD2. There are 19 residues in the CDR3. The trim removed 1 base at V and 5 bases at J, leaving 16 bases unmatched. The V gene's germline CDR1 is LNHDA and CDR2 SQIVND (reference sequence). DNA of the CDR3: TGTGCCAGTAGTATAGCGGGGGGGGTTAGGTTCTCCGTCCAAAACATTCAGTACTTC. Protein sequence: CASSIAGGVRFSVQNIQYF. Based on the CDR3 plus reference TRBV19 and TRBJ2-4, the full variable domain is DGGITQSPKYLFRKEGQNVTLSCEQNLNHDAMYWYRQDPGQGLRLIYYSQIVNDFQKGDIAEGYSVSREKKESFPLTVTSAQKNPTAFYLCASSIAGGVRFSVQNIQYFGAGTRLSVL.

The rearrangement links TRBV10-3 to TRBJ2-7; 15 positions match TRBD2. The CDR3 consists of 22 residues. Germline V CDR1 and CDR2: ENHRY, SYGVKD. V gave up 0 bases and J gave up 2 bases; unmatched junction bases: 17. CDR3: CAISESTLLWGLAGGGAYEQYF. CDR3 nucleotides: TGTGCCATCAGTGAGTCGACTCTACTTTGGGGACTAGCGGGAGGAGGGGCCTACGAGCAGTACTTC.

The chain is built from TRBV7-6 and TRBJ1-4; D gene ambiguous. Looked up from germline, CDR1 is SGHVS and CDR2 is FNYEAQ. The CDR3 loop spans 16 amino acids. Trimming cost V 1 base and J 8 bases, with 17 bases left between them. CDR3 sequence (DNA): TGTGCCAGCAGCTTAGATGCGGCGGCCAGTTCCGAAAAACTGTTTTTT. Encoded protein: CASSLDAAASSEKLFF.

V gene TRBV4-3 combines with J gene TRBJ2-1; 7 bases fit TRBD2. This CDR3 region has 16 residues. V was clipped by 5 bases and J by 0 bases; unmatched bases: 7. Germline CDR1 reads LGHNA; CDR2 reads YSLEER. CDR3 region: CASSDASGISYNEQFF. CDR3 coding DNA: TGCGCCAGCAGCGACGCTAGCGGTATCTCCTACAATGAGCAGTTCTTC.

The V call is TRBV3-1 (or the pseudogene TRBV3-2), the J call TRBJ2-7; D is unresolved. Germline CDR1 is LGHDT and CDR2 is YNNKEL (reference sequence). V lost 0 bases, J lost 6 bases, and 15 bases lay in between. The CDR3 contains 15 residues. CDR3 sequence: CASSQDPRWGSEQYF. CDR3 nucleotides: TGTGCCAGCAGCCAAGATCCGCGGTGGGGAAGCGAGCAGTACTTC.

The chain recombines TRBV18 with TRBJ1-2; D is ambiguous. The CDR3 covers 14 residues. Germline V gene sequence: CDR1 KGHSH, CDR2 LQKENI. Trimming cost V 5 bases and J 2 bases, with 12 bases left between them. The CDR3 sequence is CASSEREGNYGYTF. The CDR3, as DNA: TGTGCCAGCTCAGAACGGGAGGGAAACTATGGCTACACCTTC.

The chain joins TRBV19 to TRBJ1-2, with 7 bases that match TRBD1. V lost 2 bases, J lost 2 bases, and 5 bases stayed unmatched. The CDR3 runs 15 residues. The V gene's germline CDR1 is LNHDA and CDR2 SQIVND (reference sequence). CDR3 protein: CASSILTGTNYGYTF. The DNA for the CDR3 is TGTGCCAGTAGTATACTGACAGGGACAAACTATGGCTACACCTTC.

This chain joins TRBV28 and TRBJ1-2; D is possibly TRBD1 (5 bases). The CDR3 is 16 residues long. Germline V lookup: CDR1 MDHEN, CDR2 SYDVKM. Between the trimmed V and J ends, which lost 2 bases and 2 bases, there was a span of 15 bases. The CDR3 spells CASSLGRRGKNYGYTF. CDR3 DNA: TGTGCCAGCAGTTTAGGGCGGAGGGGCAAAAACTATGGCTACACCTTC.

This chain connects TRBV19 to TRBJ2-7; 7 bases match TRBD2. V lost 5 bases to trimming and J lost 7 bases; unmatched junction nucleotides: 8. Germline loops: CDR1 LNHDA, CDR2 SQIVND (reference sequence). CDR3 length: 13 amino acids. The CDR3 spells CASSVTSLEEQYF. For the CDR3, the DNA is TGTGCCAGTAGTGTGACTAGCTTGGAAGAGCAGTACTTC.